These 14 T cell receptor beta chains share one sample of origin, sequenced in a study of T cell responses to AZD1222 COVID-19 vaccine. Assay used: immunoSEQ multiplex PCR; TCRdb lists only in-frame clones, some missing. The repertoire holds 75,000 to 100,000 clones, with roughly nine tenths as singletons. The sample here was peripheral blood, taken on day 0 of AZD1222 vaccination. Every receptor here comes from an adult in good health.

The rearrangement joins TRBV29-1 to TRBJ2-3; TRBD2 aligns across 14 bases. CDR1 SQVTM and CDR2 ANQGSEA come from the germline V gene. The CDR3 loop spans 14 amino acids. J was trimmed by 3 bases and V by 6 bases; bases with no gene match: 2. The CDR3: CSVGTSGRTDTQYF. DNA of the CDR3: TGCAGCGTGGGGACTAGCGGGAGAACAGATACGCAGTATTTT.

Within the sample, this clone is medium-sized. V usage is TRBV9 and J usage is TRBJ1-1; tentative D call: TRBD1 (6 bases). The CDR3 is 12 residues long. V lost 4 bases and J lost 11, with 15 bases in between. CDR1 SGDLS and CDR2 YYNGEE come from the germline V gene. Here the CDR3 DNA reads TGTGCCAGCAGCTCCCGTCAGGGGACGGCTTTCTTT. Translation: CASSSRQGTAFF.

The chain recombines TRBV7-2 with TRBJ1-2, with D unclear. V lost 5 bases, J lost 4 bases, and 14 bases lay in between. Germline V gene lookup returns CDR1 SGHTA and CDR2 FQGNSA. This CDR3 spans 14 amino acids. The CDR3 DNA sequence: TGTGCCAGCAGCCTGAATTCTGGCACCTATGGCTACACCTTC. Encoded protein: CASSLNSGTYGYTF.

V is TRBV19 and J is TRBJ2-1, with 13 bases matching TRBD2. Germline V gene sequence: CDR1 LNHDA, CDR2 SQIVND (reference sequence). The CDR3 spans 16 residues. J gave up 7 bases and V 5 bases, and 8 bases lay outside the gene matches. CDR3 in DNA: TGTGCCAGTAGTCCCCGGACTAGCGGGAGATCTAATGAGCAGTTCTTC. Its translation: CASSPRTSGRSNEQFF.

CDR3 amino acids: CASRGRQGDGYTF. The CDR3 DNA reads TGTGCCAGCAGGGGTAGACAAGGGGATGGCTACACCTTC. The chain links TRBV6-6 to TRBJ1-2, with a weak D call TRBD1 (5 bases). There are 13 residues in the CDR3. Germline CDR1 and CDR2: MNHNY and SVGAGI (reference sequence). Trimming pared 6 bases from V and 6 bases from J, leaving 14 bases between.

The rearrangement links TRBV7-9 to TRBJ1-3; D not resolved. The CDR3 totals 16 residues. The V end lost 4 bases, the J end lost 0 bases, and 13 bases lay between the germline ends. From germline, CDR1 is SEHNR and CDR2 FQNEAQ (reference sequence). The CDR3 nucleotides are TGTGCCAGCAGCTCTTTGGACGTAGTCTCTGGAAACACCATATATTTT. This gives the protein CASSSLDVVSGNTIYF. Variable domain in full (rest from reference TRBV7-9 and TRBJ1-3): DTGVSQNPRHKITKRGQNVTFRCDPISEHNRLYWYRQTLGQGPEFLTYFQNEAQLEKSRLLSDRFSAERPKGSFSTLEIQRTEQGDSAMYLCASSSLDVVSGNTIYFGEGSWLTVV.

The chain joins TRBV9 to TRBJ1-1; D ambiguous. V lost 0 bases and J lost 1, with 7 bases in between. Germline loops: CDR1 SGDLS, CDR2 YYNGEE. CDR3 length: 14 residues. The DNA for the CDR3 is TGTGCCAGCAGCGTAGTTACGGAGAACACTGAAGCTTTCTTT. Protein sequence: CASSVVTENTEAFF.

V usage is TRBV7-2 and J usage is TRBJ1-6; tentative D call: TRBD1 (5 bases). Germline V gives CDR1 SGHTA, CDR2 FQGNSA. The CDR3 has 14 residues. V lost 1 base and J lost 6, with 7 bases in between. CDR3 nucleotides: TGTGCCAGCAGCTTAGGACAGTCTAATTCACCCCTCCACTTT. Its protein is CASSLGQSNSPLHF.

This rearrangement joins TRBV18 to TRBJ1-2, with D unclear. In germline, CDR1 is KGHSH, CDR2 LQKENI. The V and J ends lost 0 bases and 1 base respectively, with 6 bases between them. The CDR3 covers 14 residues. CDR3: CASSPPLHNYGYTF. The CDR3 DNA reads TGTGCCAGCTCACCACCGCTCCATAACTATGGCTACACCTTC.

The chain combines TRBV4-3 with TRBJ2-5; D possibly corresponds to TRBD2 (6 bases). The CDR3 is 17 residues long. The germline V gene encodes CDR1 LGHNA and CDR2 YSLEER. V gave up 1 base and J gave up 4 bases, with 19 bases separating them. CDR3 DNA: TGCGCCAGCAGCCAAGGGGAGGTGGGAGGTTCCCGAGAGACCCAGTACTTC. Translation gives CASSQGEVGGSRETQYF.

The rearrangement links TRBV6-5 to TRBJ1-2, with 8 nucleotides matching TRBD1. Germline CDR1 and CDR2: MNHEY and SVGAGI. V was clipped by 1 base and J by 6 bases; unmatched bases: 4. The CDR3 is 14 amino acids. The CDR3 DNA follows: TGTGCCAGCAGTTACTTCGCAGGGGGCGATGGCTACACCTTC. This gives the protein CASSYFAGGDGYTF.

V usage is TRBV18 and J usage is TRBJ2-1; 7 bases match TRBD1. The germline CDR1 and CDR2 sequences are KGHSH and LQKENI. With V trimmed by 6 bases and J by 8 bases, 22 bases remained unmatched. This CDR3 region has 18 residues. CDR3 residues: CASSTSQPGTATNDEQFF. CDR3 DNA sequence: TGTGCCAGCTCCACATCCCAACCCGGGACAGCTACTAACGATGAGCAGTTCTTC.

The genes are TRBV30 and TRBJ1-2; possibly TRBD1 for D (5 bases). The V gene's germline CDR1 is GTSNPN and CDR2 SVGIG (reference sequence). V was trimmed by 4 bases and J by 8 bases, leaving 14 bases between them. This CDR3 has 12 residues. This CDR3 reads CAWKQGEGGYTF. The CDR3 nucleotides are TGTGCCTGGAAGCAGGGAGAAGGCGGCTACACCTTC.

The CDR3 nucleotides read TGTGCCAGCAGTTGGTCCTATAATTCACCCCTCCACTTT. This codes for CASSWSYNSPLHF. V usage is TRBV28 and J usage is TRBJ1-6; D gene unclear. V lost 4 bases to trimming and J lost 1 base, with 2 bases between them. This CDR3 contains 13 residues. Germline V lookup: CDR1 MDHEN, CDR2 SYDVKM.